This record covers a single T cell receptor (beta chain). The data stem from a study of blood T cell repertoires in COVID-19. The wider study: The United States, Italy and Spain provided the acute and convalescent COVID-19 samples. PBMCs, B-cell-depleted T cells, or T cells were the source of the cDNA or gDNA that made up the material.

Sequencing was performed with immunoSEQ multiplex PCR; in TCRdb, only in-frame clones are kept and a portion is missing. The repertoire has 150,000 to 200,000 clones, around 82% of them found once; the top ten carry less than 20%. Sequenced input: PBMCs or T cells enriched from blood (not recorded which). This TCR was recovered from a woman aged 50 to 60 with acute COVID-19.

The CDR3 protein is CASSPPTAYGYTF. For the CDR3, the DNA is TGTGCCAGCAGCCCTCCGACAGCCTATGGCTACACCTTC. The chain is built from TRBV7-2 and TRBJ1-2, with D possibly matching TRBD1 (5 bases). V lost 5 bases and J lost 4, with 11 bases in between. This CDR3 is 13 amino acids long. Germline loops: CDR1 SGHTA, CDR2 FQGNSA.